This T cell receptor (beta chain) was captured by sequencing in a study of CD8 T cells in ankylosing spondylitis. Overall study results and limits: Relatively rare in peripheral blood, disease-linked clones were also CD8+.

This clonotype was detected only a few times. Its target is unknown. MiXCR, applied by TCRdb to the 5' RACE reads, yields one record per CDR3 protein. The sample consists of hundreds of thousands of distinct CDR3 sequences, approximately 22% of them appearing once. The germline V gene has CDR1 SEHNR and CDR2 FQNEAQ (reference sequence). The CDR3 is made up of 15 amino acids. Trimming removed 5 bases from V and 7 bases from J; junction bases left unmatched: 9. This receptor was identified in a male donor with ankylosing spondylitis or in good health (not recorded which). Input material: blood, either unsorted or a sorted T cell fraction (not recorded which). The chain links TRBV7-9 to TRBJ2-1; 9 bases are shared with TRBD1. The CDR3 sequence: CASSPRQGVGNEQFF. In DNA, the CDR3 is TGTGCCAGCAGCCCCAGACAGGGGGTTGGAAATGAGCAGTTCTTC. The variable domain in full, completed from reference TRBV7-9 and TRBJ2-1, reads DTGVSQNPRHKITKRGQNVTFRCDPISEHNRLYWYRQTLGQGPEFLTYFQNEAQLEKSRLLSDRFSAERPKGSFSTLEIQRTEQGDSAMYLCASSPRQGVGNEQFFGPGTRLTVL.